This TCR beta chain is from a study of T cells after yellow fever vaccination. TCRdb redid the calling of the 5' RACE reads with MiXCR, one entry per CDR3 protein. In the table there are approximately 510,000 distinct CDR3 sequences, 20% to 25% of which are singletons. The germline V and J ends were trimmed by 5 bases and 7 bases, with 11 bases remaining between them. The CDR3 consists of 13 residues. CDR1 and CDR2 (germline): SGHTA, FQGTGA. Only a few counts were recorded for this clonotype. The chain couples TRBV7-3 to TRBJ2-2; D is ambiguous. The clonotype was recovered from a man aged 18 to 35 who received the YFV17D yellow fever vaccine. The sample in question was PBMCs, obtained approximately 20 days after the first yellow fever vaccination. The chain's CDR3 is CASSPNVDGELFF. The CDR3 DNA follows: TGTGCCAGCAGCCCTAACGTAGACGGGGAGCTGTTTTTT.